Sequencing of this T cell receptor (beta chain) was carried out in a study of shared clonotypes between healthy human individuals. Method: immunoSEQ multiplex PCR; TCRdb's copy keeps in-frame clones and lacks some. This sample yields around 1 million clones, of which approximately 80% are seen a single time; roughly 1.5% belongs to the top ten. The sample holds a few counts of this clone. The authors divided CD4+ cells into CD45RA+ naive and CD45RA-negative memory subsets. The material sequenced was memory CD4+ T cells sorted from blood. Subset here: CD45RA-negative fraction. The source is a man aged 18 to 30 in good health.

The CDR3 is CAWSVDTQNTEAFF. The CDR3 bases are TGTGCCTGGAGTGTAGACACTCAGAACACTGAAGCTTTCTTT. The chain carries TRBV30 and TRBJ1-1; no firm D call. V was pared by 0 bases and J by 1 base, with 9 bases between. Per germline, CDR1 GTSNPN and CDR2 SVGIG (reference sequence). The CDR3 totals 14 residues.